This is a list of T cell receptor beta chains from one sample in a study of control samples from healthy donors and cancer patients. Profiling relied on immunoSEQ multiplex PCR, and the TCRdb table lists in-frame clones only, not all of them. The sample carries 63,000 or so clones, about 80% recorded once. Input material: blood. Every receptor here comes from a man aged 45-65 years in good health. Each CDR3 is given without its conserved first and last residue. The size of a clone is reported for some rows only, either as once, few or many, or as a class for expanded clones.

abundance	v_gene	j_gene	CDR3aa
-	TRBV10-3	TRBJ2-5	AITGTSGGQETQY
-	TRBV20-1	TRBJ1-1	SASPGTPTEAF
-	TRBV28	TRBJ1-5	ASSFGQGASNQPQH
once	TRBV6-5	TRBJ2-5	ASSSQMIETQY
few	TRBV7-2	TRBJ2-1	ASSPTDYEQF
-	TRBV27	TRBJ1-1	ASSFGPGNTEAF
once	TRBV15	TRBJ2-7	ATQWGVGFYEQY
-	TRBV12-1	TRBJ1-1	ASTPGTGDTEAF
-	TRBV10-2	TRBJ2-3	ASSERGRTDTQY
few	TRBV12-5	TRBJ1-1	ASGLATNRVSEAF
-	TRBV3-1/TRBV3-2	TRBJ2-3	ASSQGEDTQY
-	TRBV6-2/TRBV6-3	TRBJ2-7	ASSYTRGDSATYEQY
once	TRBV9	TRBJ2-1	ASIAGVGGEQF
-	TRBV6-5	TRBJ1-5	ASSRGVDSNQPQH
-	TRBV5-1	TRBJ2-1	ASSSTGGVPYNEQF
-	TRBV12-3/TRBV12-4	TRBJ1-5	ASSLSGTQPQH
-	TRBV12-5	TRBJ1-3	ASGSTQGAIGNTIY
few	TRBV2	TRBJ1-4	ASRAPGQGATNEKLF
-	TRBV5-6	TRBJ2-3	ASSSGQGQDTQY
-	TRBV7-9	TRBJ1-4	ASSTRANEKLF
-	TRBV5-1	TRBJ2-7	ASSVGQGSYEQY
-	TRBV4-3	TRBJ2-6	ASSLSDARAGANVLT
-	TRBV5-6	TRBJ2-3	ASSPGTPDTQY
many	TRBV6-2/TRBV6-3	TRBJ2-7	ASSYRYSVEQY
-	TRBV19	TRBJ2-2	ASSMGLGDTGELF
-	TRBV9	TRBJ1-1	ASSVGPTGNTEAF
few	TRBV11-2	TRBJ1-2	ASSGFYGYT
-	TRBV29-1	TRBJ2-5	SVAQGVAETQY
few	TRBV7-2	TRBJ2-1	ASSPTSGRYNEQF
many	TRBV15	TRBJ1-6	ATSRQDRVYSPLH
-	TRBV5-4	TRBJ2-3	ASSLDDSDTQY
-	TRBV4-3	TRBJ2-1	ASSQDQDSYNEQF
-	TRBV29-1	TRBJ2-1	SVDGRTRNEQF
-	TRBV19	TRBJ1-2	ASSTLNYGYT
-	TRBV6-5	TRBJ2-1	ASSYGASLSYNEQF
-	TRBV7-9	TRBJ2-7	ASSAGLAGGLYEQY
-	TRBV12-5	TRBJ2-3	ASASDRGMDTQY
-	TRBV27	TRBJ1-6	ASSPGRANSPLH
-	TRBV12-3/TRBV12-4	TRBJ1-2	ASSLPGGYT
-	TRBV3-1/TRBV3-2	TRBJ2-2	ASSLSAEVTGELF
-	TRBV6-5	TRBJ1-5	ASSLIWGNQPQH
-	TRBV30	TRBJ1-5	AWNRGAGQPQH
-	TRBV24-1	TRBJ2-1	ATSDTRYNEQF
-	TRBV19	TRBJ1-2	ASSLRTGNYGYT
-	TRBV18	TRBJ2-1	ASSPPGQASDRGANNEQF
-	TRBV5-1	TRBJ2-7	ASSPVVGAIGSEQY
-	TRBV6-5	TRBJ1-3	ASKDIGYTIY
-	TRBV27	TRBJ2-2	ASSWGGTNTGELF
-	TRBV29-1	TRBJ1-5	SVGQGGNQPQH
-	TRBV7-9	TRBJ2-1	ASSLGQGAYNEQF
-	TRBV29-1	TRBJ2-3	SVEQVWKGPSTDTQY
-	TRBV6-4	TRBJ2-3	ASSLTSGGTDTQY
-	TRBV18	TRBJ2-7	ASSLETGASYEQY
-	TRBV13	TRBJ2-3	ASSLGGDTDTQY
-	TRBV10-3	TRBJ1-5	ATSGQGEYQPQH
once	TRBV10-2	TRBJ1-1	ASSESIQGAF
-	TRBV2	TRBJ1-5	ASSEAIGNQPQH